The T cell receptor beta chain described here comes from a study of T cell responses to AZD1222 COVID-19 vaccine. General observations from the study: Two doses of AZD1222 preceded a rise in Spike-specific TCR breadth and depth. The donors showed a predominance of white British ancestry and of females, with possible underestimation of clonal diversity.

The V end was cut by 2 bases, the J end by 8 bases, with 13 bases between. This CDR3 is 14 amino acids long. The germline V gene has CDR1 SGHAT and CDR2 FQNNGV. Clones were read by immunoSEQ multiplex PCR, and TCRdb kept only the in-frame ones, dropping some. The sample yields 120,000 to 150,000 clones, 75% to 95% seen once. Comments on this clone: Its antigen is as yet unknown.

The sequence was obtained from an adult in good health. The chain joins TRBV11-2 to TRBJ1-3; no reliable D call. Here the sequenced sample was peripheral blood, taken on day 0 of MenACWY control vaccination. DNA of the CDR3: TGTGCCAGCAGCTTATACACGGGGTCGGACACCATATATTTT. It codes for CASSLYTGSDTIYF.